A single T cell receptor beta chain is shown here with its context. Its binding antigen is unknown. Germline and junction disagree at one end, which may indicate a read error. From a lookup of the germline V gene (reference sequence), CDR1 and CDR2 are MNHEY and SMNVEV. The CDR3 numbers 17 residues from cysteine through phenylalanine. Of all the DNA, just the CDR3 is kept, 51 bases in frame from base 1. The record originates from a study of shared clonotypes between healthy human individuals (dated by TCRdb to between 2020 and 2021). In terms of the full investigation: A couple of women and a few men aged 18 to 49 years were included in the cohort. Per donor, three plates each were used for CD4 naive and CD4 memory, two for CD8 naive, and one for CD8 memory. To estimate repertoire size and how much clonotype sharing occurs between individuals, the study deeply sequenced the blood TCR repertoires of roughly 5 healthy adults. Different laboratories and diverse techniques were used to prepare libraries and sequence TCR repertoires, to increase sequencing depth and limit assay-specific biases. Per donor, leukapheresis produced somewhere between about 0.8 and 9.5 billion PBMCs. Broader findings and caveats from the paper: Across four donors, roughly 5.1% of naive CD4, over 3% of naive CD8, around 2.5% of memory CD4, and over 0.35% of memory CD8 clonotypes were shared. Rarefaction of sorted-subset datasets indicated incomplete sequencing despite the large sequencing depth. Sampling was restricted to blood, and TCR repertoires in tissue are likely to differ from TCR repertoires in blood. Because the study included only a small number of donors, the genetic and exposure-history diversity represented was limited. Pairwise subsampling led to the expectation that sequencing depth would affect the degree of clonotype sharing among donors. Naive subsets generally had larger estimated clonotype richness than memory subsets. Higher generation probabilities were observed for clonotypes shared by all four sorted-subset donors than for non-shared clonotypes.

TCR CDR3 regions were amplified from genomic DNA by multiplex PCR using the deep immunoSEQ assay. For each cell subset, the extracted genomic DNA was distributed evenly across all wells of several immunoSEQ 96-well plates, and each plate served as one replicate. Each replicate PCR for sorted subsets received around 210 ng genomic DNA, equal to some 32,000 T cell genomes. The purified libraries were quantified using a Qubit 3.0 fluorometer, sized with a Bioanalyzer 2100, and then quantified again using the KAPA Library Quantification kit. Every immunoSEQ 96-well plate was sequenced on a dedicated single-read 150-cycle Illumina NextSeq 550 flow cell. The source study handled its data this way. The immunoSEQ output contained only junctional sequences without quality scores, so filtering could not match that applied to full-length reads. To assign V/J genes and CDR3, sequences were annotated against IMGT germline references using PyIR, a Python wrapper for IgBLAST v1.9. Reads with weak V/J assignments (E-value above 1e-6), missing CDR3, stop codons, out-of-frame junctions, or ambiguous translated residues were removed. V3J clonotypes were defined by identical inferred V gene, J gene, and CDR3 amino acid sequence. To compute the percentage overlap between repertoires, the number of shared unique clonotypes was divided by the size of the smaller repertoire. Repertoire richness was assessed with RTK rarefaction, the Chao1 estimator, and Recon v2.1 estimates of unobserved clonotypes. Generation probabilities for all TCRbeta clonotypes obtained by the gDNA method from several donors were computed using OLGA. TCRdb obtained this table from immuneACCESS and retained in-frame rearrangements with V and J assigned. These tables miss some clones; where compared with another copy, unresolved V genes account for less than half of the shortfall, and the remainder is unexplained. V, J and clone size reflect that table, while D and trimming were determined from the DNA. The sample table contains 1.5 million to 2.5 million clones; only one count was recorded for about 95% of them. Jointly, the top ten make up 1% to 1.5% of the sample.

CD8 naive samples were CD45RO-negative cells positively selected for CCR7, giving a CD45RA+CCR7+ population that excluded TemRA cells. Healthy HIV-negative adults with no recently reported acute infections or vaccinations were included as donors. Every donor was a Caucasian adult living in Nashville, Tennessee, USA. After blood collection by leukapheresis, PBMCs were isolated using Ficoll-Histopaque density gradient centrifugation and then cryopreserved in the vapor phase of liquid nitrogen. Purity and quantity of every magnetically sorted T cell population were checked by analytical flow cytometry. Genomic DNA was isolated from each sorted fraction and quantified by UV absorbance on a Nanodrop 2000c.

The rearrangement joined TRBV27 to TRBJ2-3; the D segment is perhaps TRBD1 or TRBD2, each sharing 5 matched bases. The source is a man younger than 35 in good health. The sequenced material came from naive CD8+ T cells sorted from blood. Explained via the paper, the cell subset or site label denotes: CD45RA+CCR7+. The CDR3 protein sequence reads: CAGSPPPRDEGTDTQYF. At the DNA level, the sequence is TGTGCCGGCAGTCCGCCCCCTCGGGACGAGGGCACAGATACGCAGTATTTT.